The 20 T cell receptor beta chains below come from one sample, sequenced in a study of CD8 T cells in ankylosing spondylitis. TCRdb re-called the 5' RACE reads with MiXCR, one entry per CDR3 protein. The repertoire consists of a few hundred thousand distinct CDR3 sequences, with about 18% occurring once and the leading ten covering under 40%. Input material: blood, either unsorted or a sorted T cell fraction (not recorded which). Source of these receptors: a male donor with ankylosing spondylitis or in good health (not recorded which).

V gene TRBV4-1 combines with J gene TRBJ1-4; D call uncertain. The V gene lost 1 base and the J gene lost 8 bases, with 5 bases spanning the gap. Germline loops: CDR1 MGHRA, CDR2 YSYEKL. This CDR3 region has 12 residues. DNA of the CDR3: TGCGCCAGCAGCCAAGTGGAGGAAAAACTGTTTTTT. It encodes CASSQVEEKLFF.

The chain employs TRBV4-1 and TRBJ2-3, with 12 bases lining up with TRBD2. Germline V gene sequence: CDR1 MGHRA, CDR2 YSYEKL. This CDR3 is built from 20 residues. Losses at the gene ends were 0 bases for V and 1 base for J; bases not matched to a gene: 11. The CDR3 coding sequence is TGCGCCAGCAGCCAAGATTTACTAGCGGGAGGCCCCTCCCGCACAGATACGCAGTATTTT. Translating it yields CASSQDLLAGGPSRTDTQYF.

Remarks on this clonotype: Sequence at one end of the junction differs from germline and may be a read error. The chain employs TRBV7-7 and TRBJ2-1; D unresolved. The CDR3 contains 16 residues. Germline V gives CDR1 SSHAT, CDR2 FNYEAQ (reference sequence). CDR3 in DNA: TGTGCTAGCAGCTTAAGTGAAGCTGGGGTTTACAATGAGCAGTTCTTC. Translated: CASSLSEAGVYNEQFF.

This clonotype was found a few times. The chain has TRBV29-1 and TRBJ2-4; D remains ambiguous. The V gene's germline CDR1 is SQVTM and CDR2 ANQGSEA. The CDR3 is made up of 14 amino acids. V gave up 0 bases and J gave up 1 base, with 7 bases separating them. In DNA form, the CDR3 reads TGCAGCGTTGAAGATCTGGAGGCCAAAAACATTCAGTACTTC. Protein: CSVEDLEAKNIQYF.

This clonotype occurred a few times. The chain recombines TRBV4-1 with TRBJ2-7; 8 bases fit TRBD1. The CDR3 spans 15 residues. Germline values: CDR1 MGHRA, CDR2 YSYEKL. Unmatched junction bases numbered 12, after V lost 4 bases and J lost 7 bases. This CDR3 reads CASSLGGQAGGEQYF. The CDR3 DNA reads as TGCGCCAGCAGCCTTGGGGGACAGGCTGGAGGAGAGCAGTACTTC.

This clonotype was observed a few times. CDR3 in DNA: TGTGCCATCAGTGAGTCGAGGCCCGGCTCTGGAAACACCATATATTTT. Its translation: CAISESRPGSGNTIYF. This rearrangement joins TRBV10-3 to TRBJ1-3; no firm D call. V was clipped by 0 bases and J by 0 bases, with 9 bases between them. The CDR3 spans 16 residues. Germline-derived CDR1 and CDR2 are ENHRY and SYGVKD.

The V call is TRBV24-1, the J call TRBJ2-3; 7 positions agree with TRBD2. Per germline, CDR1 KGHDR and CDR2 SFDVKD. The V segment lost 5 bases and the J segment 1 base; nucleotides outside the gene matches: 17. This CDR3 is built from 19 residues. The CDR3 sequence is CATSVLGAGDGGGTDTQYF. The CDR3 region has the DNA TGTGCCACCAGTGTCCTAGGGGCGGGAGATGGCGGGGGCACAGATACGCAGTATTTT.

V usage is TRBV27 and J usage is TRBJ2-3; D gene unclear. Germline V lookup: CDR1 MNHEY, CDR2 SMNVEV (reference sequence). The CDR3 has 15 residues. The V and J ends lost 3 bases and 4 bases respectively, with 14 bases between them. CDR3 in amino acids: CASSFAEPLPDTQYF. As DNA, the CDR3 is TGTGCCAGCAGTTTCGCAGAGCCTCTCCCAGATACGCAGTATTTT.

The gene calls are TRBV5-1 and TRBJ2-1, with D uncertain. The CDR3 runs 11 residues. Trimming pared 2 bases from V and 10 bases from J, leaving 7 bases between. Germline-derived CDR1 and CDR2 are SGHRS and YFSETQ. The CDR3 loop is CASSFTNEQFF. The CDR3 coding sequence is TGCGCCAGCAGCTTTACTAACGAGCAGTTCTTC.

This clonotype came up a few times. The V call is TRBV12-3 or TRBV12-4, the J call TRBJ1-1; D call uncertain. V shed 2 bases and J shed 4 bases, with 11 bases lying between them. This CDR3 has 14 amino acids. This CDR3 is CASSLSDLGTEAFF. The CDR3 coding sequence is TGTGCCAGCAGTTTATCGGACCTGGGCACTGAAGCTTTCTTT.

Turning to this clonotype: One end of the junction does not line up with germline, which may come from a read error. CDR3 DNA sequence: TGTGCCACCAGGGCCGCTTCCTACGAGCAGTGCTTC. This gives the protein CATRAASYEQCF. This chain connects TRBV15 to TRBJ2-7; no firm D call. The germline CDR1 and CDR2 sequences are LNHNV and YYDKDF (reference sequence). The CDR3 has 12 residues.

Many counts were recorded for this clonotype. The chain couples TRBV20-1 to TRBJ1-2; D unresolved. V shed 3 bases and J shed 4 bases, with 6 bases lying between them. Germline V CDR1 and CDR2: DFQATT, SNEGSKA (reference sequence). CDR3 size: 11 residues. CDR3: CSASGIYGYTF. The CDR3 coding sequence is TGCAGTGCTAGTGGTATCTATGGCTACACCTTC.

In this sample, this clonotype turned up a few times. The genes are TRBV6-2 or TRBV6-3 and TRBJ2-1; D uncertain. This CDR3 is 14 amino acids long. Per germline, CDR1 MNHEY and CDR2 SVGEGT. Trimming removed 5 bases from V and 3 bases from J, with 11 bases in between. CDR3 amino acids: CASSPTEDYNEQFF. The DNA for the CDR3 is TGTGCCAGCAGTCCGACCGAGGACTACAATGAGCAGTTCTTC.

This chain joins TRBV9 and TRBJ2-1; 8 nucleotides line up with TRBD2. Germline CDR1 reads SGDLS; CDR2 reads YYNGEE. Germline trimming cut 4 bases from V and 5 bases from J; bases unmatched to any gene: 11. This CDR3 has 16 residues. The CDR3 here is CASSPRGSGIDNEQFF. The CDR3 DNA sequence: TGTGCCAGCAGCCCCCGTGGTAGCGGGATTGACAATGAGCAGTTCTTC.

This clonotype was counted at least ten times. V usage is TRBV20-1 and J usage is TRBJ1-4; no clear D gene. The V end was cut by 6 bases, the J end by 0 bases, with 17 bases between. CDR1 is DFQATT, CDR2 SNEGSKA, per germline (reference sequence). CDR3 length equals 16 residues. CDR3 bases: TGCAGTGCGGACCCTCCCTGGGCGGCAACTAATGAAAAACTGTTTTTT. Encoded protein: CSADPPWAATNEKLFF.

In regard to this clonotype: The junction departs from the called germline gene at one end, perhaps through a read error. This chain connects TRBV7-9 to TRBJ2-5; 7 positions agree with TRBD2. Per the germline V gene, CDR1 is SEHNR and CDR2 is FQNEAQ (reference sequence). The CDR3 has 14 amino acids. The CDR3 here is CASSARGEQEAQYF. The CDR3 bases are TGTGCCAGCAGCGCTCGGGGGGAACAAGAGGCCCAGTACTTC.

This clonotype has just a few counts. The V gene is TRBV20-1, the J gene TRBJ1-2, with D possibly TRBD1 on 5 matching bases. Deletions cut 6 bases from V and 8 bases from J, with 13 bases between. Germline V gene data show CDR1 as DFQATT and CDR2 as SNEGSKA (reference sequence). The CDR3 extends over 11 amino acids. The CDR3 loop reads CSAPDNLGYTF. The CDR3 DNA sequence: TGCAGTGCCCCGGACAACCTGGGCTACACCTTC.

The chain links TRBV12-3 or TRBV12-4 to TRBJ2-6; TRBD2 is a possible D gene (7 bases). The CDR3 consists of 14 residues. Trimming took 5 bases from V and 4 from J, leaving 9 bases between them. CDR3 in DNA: TGTGCCAGCAGTGGGGGGGCGGGGGCCAACGTCCTGACTTTC. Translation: CASSGGAGANVLTF.

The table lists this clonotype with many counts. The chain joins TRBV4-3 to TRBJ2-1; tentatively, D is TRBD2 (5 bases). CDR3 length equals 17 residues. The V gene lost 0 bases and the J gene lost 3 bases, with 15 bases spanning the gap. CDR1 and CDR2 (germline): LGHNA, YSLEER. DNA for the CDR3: TGCGCCAGCAGCCAAGATGTTCCCGGCGGGTGCTACAATGAGCAGTTCTTC. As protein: CASSQDVPGGCYNEQFF.

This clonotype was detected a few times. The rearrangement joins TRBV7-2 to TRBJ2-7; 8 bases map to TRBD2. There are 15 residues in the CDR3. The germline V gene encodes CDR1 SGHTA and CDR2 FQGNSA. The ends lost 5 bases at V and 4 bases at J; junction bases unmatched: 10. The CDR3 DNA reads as TGTGCCAGCAGCCCCCGCGGGGGGCCCTTTTACGAGCAGTACTTC. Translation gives CASSPRGGPFYEQYF.